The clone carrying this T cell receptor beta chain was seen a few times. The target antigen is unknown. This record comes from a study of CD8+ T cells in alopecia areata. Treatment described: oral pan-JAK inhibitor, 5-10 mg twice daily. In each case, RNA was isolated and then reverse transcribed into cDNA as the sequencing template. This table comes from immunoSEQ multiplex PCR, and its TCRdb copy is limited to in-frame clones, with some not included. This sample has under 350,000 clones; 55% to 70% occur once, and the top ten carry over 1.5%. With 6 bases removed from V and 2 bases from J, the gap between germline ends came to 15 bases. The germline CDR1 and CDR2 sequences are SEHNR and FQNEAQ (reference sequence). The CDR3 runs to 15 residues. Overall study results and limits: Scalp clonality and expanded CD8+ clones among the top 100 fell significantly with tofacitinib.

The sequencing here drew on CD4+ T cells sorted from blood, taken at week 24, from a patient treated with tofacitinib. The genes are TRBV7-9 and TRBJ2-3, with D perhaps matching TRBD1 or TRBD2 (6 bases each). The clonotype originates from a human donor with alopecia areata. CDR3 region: CASSGVGGSTDTQYF. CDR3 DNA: TGTGCCAGCAGTGGAGTGGGGGGCTCCACAGATACGCAGTATTTT.